These 3 T cell receptor beta chains share one sample of origin, sequenced in a study of cytomegalovirus exposure and HLA in healthy donors. 60 Vbeta and 13 Jbeta primers were used in PCR. Using immunoSEQ multiplex PCR, the repertoire was profiled, and TCRdb retains in-frame clones only, with some absent. Of 120,000 or so clones listed, 78% are singletons. Sequencing input: PBMCs. The source of these receptors is a man aged 25 to 40 in good health and CMV-seropositive.

This clone appeared a single time. The rearrangement uses TRBV5-1 and TRBJ1-1; 7 bases are shared with TRBD1. The CDR3 extends over 16 amino acids. Germline V gives CDR1 SGHRS, CDR2 YFSETQ. Trimming took 0 bases from V and 1 from J; bases not matched to a gene: 6. The CDR3 DNA follows: TGCGCCAGCAGCTTGGGACAGGGATTAAGGAACACTGAAGCTTTCTTT. Its protein is CASSLGQGLRNTEAFF.

As DNA, the CDR3 is TGTGCCAGTAGTCGTCAGGGAAGCTACGAGCAGTACTTC. Protein: CASSRQGSYEQYF. The J gene is TRBJ2-7, the V gene TRBV19; tentatively, D is TRBD1 (5 bases). V was shortened by 5 bases and J by 3 bases, with 11 bases between the two germline ends. There are 13 residues in the CDR3. Per the germline V gene, CDR1 is LNHDA and CDR2 is SQIVND (reference sequence). The full variable domain, completed using reference TRBV19 and TRBJ2-7, is DGGITQSPKYLFRKEGQNVTLSCEQNLNHDAMYWYRQDPGQGLRLIYYSQIVNDFQKGDIAEGYSVSREKKESFPLTVTSAQKNPTAFYLCASSRQGSYEQYFGPGTRLTVT.

As concerns this clone: The junction does not match germline at one end; this may be a read error. The chain uses TRBV5-4 and TRBJ2-5; 8 bases are a match to TRBD1. Germline CDR1 and CDR2: SGHNT and YYREEE (reference sequence). This CDR3 has 15 amino acids. This chain's CDR3 is CASSYRQGIQEAQYF. CDR3 coding DNA: TGTGCCAGCAGCTACCGACAGGGGATACAAGAGGCCCAGTACTTC.